This T cell receptor (beta chain) was recovered during a study of blood T cell repertoires in COVID-19. The overall study: Italy, Spain and the United States were the sources of the convalescent and acute COVID-19 samples. PBMCs, B-cell-depleted T cells, or T cells provided the cDNA or gDNA that made up the material.

Per the original methods: From reference gene primer amplification, estimates of nucleated cell counts were derived. Sequenced by immunoSEQ multiplex PCR; TCRdb stores in-frame clones only, minus some. The V and J calls and clone size were taken over from that table, and D and trimming were inferred from the DNA. The sample records 110,000 or so clones, approximately 84% being singletons. The CDR3 has 17 residues. CDR1 is SNHLY and CDR2 is FYNNEI in the germline V gene. Trimming pared 0 bases from V and 1 base from J, leaving 13 bases between. V gene TRBV2 combines with J gene TRBJ1-3; possibly TRBD1 for D (6 bases). The sequence was obtained from a man in his fifties with acute or convalescent COVID-19. The sequenced sample consisted of peripheral blood. CDR3 region: CASSEAQGRGSGNTIYF. The CDR3 region has the DNA TGTGCCAGCAGTGAAGCGCAGGGGCGCGGATCTGGAAACACCATATATTTT.